This entry is about one T cell receptor (beta chain). Its antigen specificity is not known. No qualities accompany the bases; no much larger clone lies one base away. Whole blood was collected in K2EDTA tubes by collaborating institutions according to the institutions' own protocols. For TCRbeta analysis, collaborator samples were shipped as frozen whole blood, as isolated PBMCs, or as DNA extracted from either sample type. This entry comes from a study of blood T cell repertoires in COVID-19 (dated by TCRdb to the early 2020s). As for the study more broadly: The collaborator samples originated in the United States, Italy and Spain and spanned the acute and convalescent phases of COVID-19. The prospective study material was composed of cDNA or gDNA derived from T cells, B-cell-depleted T cells, or PBMCs. The dataset comprised deeply sampled blood TCRbeta repertoires from subjects exposed to, actively infected with, or recovered from COVID-19. The repertoires were made available in a free public database intended to serve as a resource for research on the immune response to SARS-CoV-2. Samples were obtained from the ongoing ImmuneRACE study (first 160 participants) and from 1,200 or so subjects provided by 6 global collaborators. Nearly every sample came with metadata listing a de-identified subject ID, COVID-19 status, age in years and sex. HLA class I and class II types, where available, came from metadata supplied by the sample provider rather than from assay-based typing. On the study overall, not on this receptor specifically: Clinical and demographic metadata were provided uncurated, with the amount varying by source and participant.

TCRbeta CDR3 regions were amplified from genomic DNA by means of the immunoSEQ Assay, a bias-controlled multiplex PCR. From the authors' description of their analysis: The number of nucleated cells in each sample was estimated from the amplification of reference gene primers within the assay. To quantify the absolute abundance of each unique TCRbeta CDR3 rearrangement, sequence reads were collapsed and filtered. For each sample, productive Simpson clonality was calculated as the square root of Simpson's diversity index across productive rearrangements. TCRdb holds this immuneACCESS table with in-frame rearrangements only. Some clones are missing; in checked studies, unresolved V genes explain under half, and the rest has no known cause. V, J and clone size are taken as reported in that table, and D and trimming were inferred from the DNA itself. This sample gives 62,000 or so clones in total; 86% of them show up just once. Jointly, the top ten make up under 1.5% of the sample.

Relative to germline, V is missing 2 bases and J is missing 0 bases, with 5 bases of the junction outside any gene match. The germline V gene supplies CDR1 SGDLS and CDR2 YYNGEE. CDR3 length: 16 amino acids, cysteine to phenylalanine. This entry keeps only the CDR3 DNA: 48 bases, framed from base 1. The sequence was obtained from a woman aged 60-70 years with acute or convalescent COVID-19. The chain uses TRBV9 and TRBJ1-2, with TRBD1 matching 9 junction bases. Sequences were obtained from peripheral blood. CDR3 region: CASSVGQGRTNYGYTF. The nucleotide sequence is given as TGTGCCAGCAGCGTTGGACAGGGGAGAACTAACTATGGCTACACCTTC.